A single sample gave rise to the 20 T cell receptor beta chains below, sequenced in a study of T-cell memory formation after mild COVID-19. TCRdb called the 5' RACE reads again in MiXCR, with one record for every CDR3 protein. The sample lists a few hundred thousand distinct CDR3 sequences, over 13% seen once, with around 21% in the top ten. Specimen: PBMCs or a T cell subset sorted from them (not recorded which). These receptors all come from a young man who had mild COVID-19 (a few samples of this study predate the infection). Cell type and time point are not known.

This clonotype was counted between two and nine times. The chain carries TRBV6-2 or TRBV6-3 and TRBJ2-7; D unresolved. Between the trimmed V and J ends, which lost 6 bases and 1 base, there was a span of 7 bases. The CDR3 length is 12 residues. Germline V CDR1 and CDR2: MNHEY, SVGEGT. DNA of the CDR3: TGTGCCAGCAGCAGACGGTCCTACGAGCAGTACGTC. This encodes CASSRRSYEQYV.

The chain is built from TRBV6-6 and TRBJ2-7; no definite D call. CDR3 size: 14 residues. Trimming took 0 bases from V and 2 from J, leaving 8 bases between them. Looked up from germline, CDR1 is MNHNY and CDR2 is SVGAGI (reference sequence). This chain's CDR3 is CASSYSSGAYEQYF. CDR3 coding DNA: TGTGCCAGCAGTTACTCGTCAGGCGCCTACGAGCAGTACTTC.

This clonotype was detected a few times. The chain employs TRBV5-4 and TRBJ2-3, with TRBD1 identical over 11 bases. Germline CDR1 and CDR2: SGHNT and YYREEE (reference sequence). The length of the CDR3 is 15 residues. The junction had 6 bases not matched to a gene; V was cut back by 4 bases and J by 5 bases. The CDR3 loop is CASSRPGTGGDTQYF. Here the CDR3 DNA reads TGTGCCAGCAGCCGTCCCGGGACAGGGGGAGATACGCAGTATTTT. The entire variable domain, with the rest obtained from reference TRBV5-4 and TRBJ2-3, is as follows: ETGVTQSPTHLIKTRGQQVTLRCSSQSGHNTVSWYQQALGQGPQFIFQYYREEENGRGNFPPRFSGLQFPNYSSELNVNALELDDSALYLCASSRPGTGGDTQYFGPGTRLTVL.

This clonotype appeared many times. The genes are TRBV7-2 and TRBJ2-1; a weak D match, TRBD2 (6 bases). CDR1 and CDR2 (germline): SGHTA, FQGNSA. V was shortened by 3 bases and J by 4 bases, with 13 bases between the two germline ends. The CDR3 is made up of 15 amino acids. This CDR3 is CASSFGGKNYNEQFF. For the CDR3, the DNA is TGTGCCAGCAGCTTCGGCGGGAAAAATTACAATGAGCAGTTCTTC.

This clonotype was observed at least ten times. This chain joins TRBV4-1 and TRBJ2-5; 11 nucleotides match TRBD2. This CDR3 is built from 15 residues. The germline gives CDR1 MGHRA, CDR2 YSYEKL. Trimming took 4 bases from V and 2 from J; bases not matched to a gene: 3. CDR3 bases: TGCGCCAGCAGCCTTATAGCGGGGGGGCAAGAGACCCAGTACTTC. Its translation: CASSLIAGGQETQYF.

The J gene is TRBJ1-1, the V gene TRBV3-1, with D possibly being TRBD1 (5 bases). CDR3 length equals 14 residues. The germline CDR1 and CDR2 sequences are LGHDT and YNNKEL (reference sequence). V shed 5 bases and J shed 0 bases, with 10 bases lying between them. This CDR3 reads CASSWTLMNTEAFF. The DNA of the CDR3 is TGTGCCAGCAGCTGGACACTCATGAACACTGAAGCTTTCTTT.

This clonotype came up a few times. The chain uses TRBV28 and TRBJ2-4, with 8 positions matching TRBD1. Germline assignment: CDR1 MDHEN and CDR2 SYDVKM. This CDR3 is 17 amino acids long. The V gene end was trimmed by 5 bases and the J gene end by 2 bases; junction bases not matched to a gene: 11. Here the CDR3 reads CASSPRTGKGTKNIQYF. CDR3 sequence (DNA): TGTGCCAGCAGTCCCCGGACAGGGAAGGGAACCAAAAACATTCAGTACTTC.

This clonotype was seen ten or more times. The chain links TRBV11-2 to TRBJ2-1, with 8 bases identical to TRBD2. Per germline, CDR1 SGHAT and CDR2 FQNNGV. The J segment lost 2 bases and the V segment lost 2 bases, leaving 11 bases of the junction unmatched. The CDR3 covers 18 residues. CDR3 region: CASSLMLPTSGTYNEQFF. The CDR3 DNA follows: TGTGCCAGCAGCTTAATGCTTCCAACTAGCGGCACCTACAATGAGCAGTTCTTC.

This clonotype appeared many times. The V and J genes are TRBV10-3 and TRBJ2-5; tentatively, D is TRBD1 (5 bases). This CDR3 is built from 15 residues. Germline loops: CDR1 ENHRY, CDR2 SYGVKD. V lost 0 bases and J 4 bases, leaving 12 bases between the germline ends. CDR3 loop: CAISESGHHLETQYF. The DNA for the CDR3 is TGTGCCATCAGTGAGTCGGGGCACCACTTAGAGACCCAGTACTTC.

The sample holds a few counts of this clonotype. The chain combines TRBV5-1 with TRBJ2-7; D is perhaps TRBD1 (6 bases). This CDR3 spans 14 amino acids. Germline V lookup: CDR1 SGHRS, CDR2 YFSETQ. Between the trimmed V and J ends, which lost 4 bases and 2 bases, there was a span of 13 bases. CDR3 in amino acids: CASSPRDTAYEQYF. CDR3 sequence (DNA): TGCGCCAGCAGCCCCCGGGACACAGCCTACGAGCAGTACTTC.

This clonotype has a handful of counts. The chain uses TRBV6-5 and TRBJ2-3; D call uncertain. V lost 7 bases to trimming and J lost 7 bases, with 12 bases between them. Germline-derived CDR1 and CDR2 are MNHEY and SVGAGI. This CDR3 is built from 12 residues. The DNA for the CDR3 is TGTGCCAGCAAGAGCAGATACAATACGCAGTATTTT. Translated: CASKSRYNTQYF.

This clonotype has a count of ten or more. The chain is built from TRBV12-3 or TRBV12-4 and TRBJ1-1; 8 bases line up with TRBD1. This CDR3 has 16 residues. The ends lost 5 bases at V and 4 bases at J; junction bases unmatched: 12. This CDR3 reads CASSPAQGAPSTEAFF. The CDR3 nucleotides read TGTGCCAGCAGTCCCGCCCAGGGGGCGCCGAGCACTGAAGCTTTCTTT.

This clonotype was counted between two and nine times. The DNA for the CDR3 is TGCAGCGTTGCTCTTCTCCGTTCGACAGGGATTTCCCCTGGCTACACCTTC. Residues: CSVALLRSTGISPGYTF. This rearrangement joins TRBV29-1 to TRBJ1-2; TRBD1 aligns across 7 bases. This CDR3 comprises 17 residues. Germline-derived CDR1 and CDR2 are SQVTM and ANQGSEA. V shed 4 bases, J shed 7 bases, and the junction held 21 bases outside the gene matches. The full variable domain, with the rest looked up from reference TRBV29-1 and TRBJ1-2, is SAVISQKPSRDICQRGTSLTIQCQVDSQVTMMFWYRQQPGQSLTLIATANQGSEATYESGFVIDKFPISRPNLTFSTLTVSNMSPEDSSIYLCSVALLRSTGISPGYTFGSGTRLTVV.

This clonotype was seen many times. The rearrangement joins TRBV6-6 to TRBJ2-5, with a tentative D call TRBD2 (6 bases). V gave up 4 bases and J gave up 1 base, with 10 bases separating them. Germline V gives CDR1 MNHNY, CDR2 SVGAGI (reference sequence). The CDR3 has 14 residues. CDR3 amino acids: CASSFGTSQETQYF. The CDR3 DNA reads TGTGCCAGCAGTTTTGGGACTTCCCAAGAGACCCAGTACTTC.

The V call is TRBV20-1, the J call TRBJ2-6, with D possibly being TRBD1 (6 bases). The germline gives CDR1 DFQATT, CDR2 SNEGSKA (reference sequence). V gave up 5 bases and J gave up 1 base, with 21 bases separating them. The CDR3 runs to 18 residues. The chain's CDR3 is CSASMTSYRVSGANVLTF. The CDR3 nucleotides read TGCAGTGCTTCCATGACGTCCTACAGGGTGTCTGGGGCCAACGTCCTGACTTTC.

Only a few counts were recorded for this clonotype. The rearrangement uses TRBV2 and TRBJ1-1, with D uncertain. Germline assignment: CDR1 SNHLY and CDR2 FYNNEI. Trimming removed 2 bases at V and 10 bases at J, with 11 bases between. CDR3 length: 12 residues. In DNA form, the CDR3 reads TGTGCCAGCAGTGAATCCGGGGTAGCAGCTTTCTTT. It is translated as CASSESGVAAFF.

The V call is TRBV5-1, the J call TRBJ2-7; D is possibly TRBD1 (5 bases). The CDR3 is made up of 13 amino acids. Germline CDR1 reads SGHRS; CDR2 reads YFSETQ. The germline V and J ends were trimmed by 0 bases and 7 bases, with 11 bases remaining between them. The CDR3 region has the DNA TGCGCCAGCAGCTTGGGTGGGGCCGGAGAGCAGTACGTC. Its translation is CASSLGGAGEQYV.

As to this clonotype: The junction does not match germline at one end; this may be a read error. The CDR3: CVSSLPQEHYEQYF. As DNA, the CDR3 is TGTGTCAGCAGCTTACCACAGGAACACTACGAGCAGTACTTC. This chain uses TRBV11-1 with TRBJ2-7, with D possibly TRBD1 on 5 matching bases. This CDR3 has 14 residues. CDR1 SGHAT and CDR2 FQDESV come from the germline V gene (reference sequence).

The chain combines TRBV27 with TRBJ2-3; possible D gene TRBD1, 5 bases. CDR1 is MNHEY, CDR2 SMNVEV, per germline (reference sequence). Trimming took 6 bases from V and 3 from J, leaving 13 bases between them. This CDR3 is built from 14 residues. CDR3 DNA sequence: TGTGCCAGCAGAGACAGTTGGGCAACAGATACGCAGTATTTT. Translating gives CASRDSWATDTQYF.

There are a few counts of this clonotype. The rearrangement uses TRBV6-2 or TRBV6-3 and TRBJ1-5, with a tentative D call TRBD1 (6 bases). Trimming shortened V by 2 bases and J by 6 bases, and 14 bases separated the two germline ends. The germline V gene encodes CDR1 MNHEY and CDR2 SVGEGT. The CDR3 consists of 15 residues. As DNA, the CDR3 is TGTGCCAGCAGTTACGGGCAGGGGATAGTTCAGCCCCAGCATTTT. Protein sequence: CASSYGQGIVQPQHF.